The 26 T cell receptor beta chains in this list originate from one sample, sequenced in a study of blood T cell repertoires in COVID-19. TCRdb's table, derived via immunoSEQ multiplex PCR, lists solely in-frame clones and lacks some. The data hold approximately 190,000 clones, with 60% to 85% observed a single time. Sequenced material: peripheral blood. These receptors were obtained from a man aged 55 to 70 with active or convalescent COVID-19.

The rearrangement uses TRBV19 and TRBJ1-3; D is unclear. Germline V gene lookup returns CDR1 LNHDA and CDR2 SQIVND (reference sequence). The CDR3 spans 17 residues. V lost 7 bases, J lost 0 bases, and 19 bases lay in between. The chain's CDR3 is CASTPRGAVASGNTIYF. The DNA of the CDR3 is TGTGCCAGTACCCCGCGTGGCGCGGTTGCCTCTGGAAACACCATATATTTT.

The chain recombines TRBV19 with TRBJ1-6; no clear D. V was clipped by 5 bases and J by 5 bases, with 7 bases between them. Germline V gene lookup returns CDR1 LNHDA and CDR2 SQIVND (reference sequence). This CDR3 has 13 residues. CDR3: CASSSRNNSPLHF. The CDR3 DNA reads TGTGCCAGTAGTTCGCGGAATAATTCACCCCTCCACTTT.

The gene calls are TRBV28 and TRBJ1-4, with TRBD1 as a possible D gene (6 bases). This CDR3 region has 14 residues. Germline V gene lookup returns CDR1 MDHEN and CDR2 SYDVKM. V lost 2 bases and J lost 4, with 8 bases in between. The CDR3 reads CASSLQGSNEKLFF. The CDR3 DNA follows: TGTGCCAGCAGTTTACAGGGGAGTAATGAAAAACTGTTTTTT.

The chain combines TRBV15 with TRBJ2-3, with D maybe TRBD1 (5 bases). V was shortened by 3 bases and J by 6 bases, with 13 bases between the two germline ends. The CDR3 is made up of 14 amino acids. Germline CDR1 is LNHNV and CDR2 is YYDKDF (reference sequence). CDR3 sequence reads: CATSRSMGPDTQYF. DNA for the CDR3: TGTGCCACCAGCAGGTCAATGGGGCCGGATACGCAGTATTTT.

The chain is built from TRBV19 and TRBJ2-1, with 9 positions matching TRBD2. J was trimmed by 7 bases and V by 7 bases; bases with no gene match: 11. Looked up from germline, CDR1 is LNHDA and CDR2 is SQIVND (reference sequence). This CDR3 has 15 amino acids. The CDR3 DNA follows: TGTGCCAGTATGGCGGTAGCGGGAGTGTCAAATGAGCAGTTCTTC. Encoded protein: CASMAVAGVSNEQFF. The variable domain in full, completed from reference TRBV19 and TRBJ2-1, reads DGGITQSPKYLFRKEGQNVTLSCEQNLNHDAMYWYRQDPGQGLRLIYYSQIVNDFQKGDIAEGYSVSREKKESFPLTVTSAQKNPTAFYLCASMAVAGVSNEQFFGPGTRLTVL.

This clone is a singleton in its sample. The J gene is TRBJ2-1, the V gene TRBV2; D gene ambiguous. The CDR3 has 14 residues. Germline V gene sequence: CDR1 SNHLY, CDR2 FYNNEI. The V and J ends lost 3 bases and 4 bases respectively, with 10 bases between them. The CDR3 DNA sequence: TGTGCCAGCAGTGAGCGGCGGCAATACAATGAGCAGTTCTTC. Translated: CASSERRQYNEQFF.

The V call is TRBV9, the J call TRBJ2-1; TRBD2 agrees at 7 bases. Trimming took 0 bases from V and 9 from J; bases not matched to a gene: 9. This CDR3 has 15 amino acids. Germline lookup yields CDR1 SGDLS and CDR2 YYNGEE. CDR3: CASSVGLAVGGEQFF. The CDR3 DNA follows: TGTGCCAGCAGCGTAGGCCTAGCGGTGGGGGGTGAGCAGTTCTTC.

V usage is TRBV6-4 and J usage is TRBJ2-3; 7 bases fit TRBD2. Germline values: CDR1 MRHNA, CDR2 SNTAGT. This CDR3 region has 15 residues. J gave up 0 bases and V 4 bases, and 4 bases lay outside the gene matches. Here the CDR3 reads CASSVGLDSTDTQYF. In DNA form, the CDR3 reads TGTGCCAGCAGTGTTGGACTAGACAGCACAGATACGCAGTATTTT.

This clone has more than one count but fewer than ten. The CDR3 bases are TGTGCCAGCAGTTACTCGGACGTCCCGGGGACTGAAGCTTTCTTT. Protein sequence: CASSYSDVPGTEAFF. The V and J genes are TRBV6-5 and TRBJ1-1; D unresolved. CDR1 and CDR2 (germline): MNHEY, SVGAGI. Trimming removed 0 bases at V and 5 bases at J, with 13 bases between. The CDR3 length is 15 residues.

The chain has TRBV5-6 and TRBJ1-1; possible D gene TRBD1, 6 bases. Trimming left V 3 bases short and J 0 bases short, with 18 bases between. Germline lookup yields CDR1 SGHDT and CDR2 YYEEEE. CDR3 length: 17 residues. CDR3 loop: CASSYIPGHTMNTEAFF. Here the CDR3 DNA reads TGTGCCAGCAGCTACATTCCGGGACACACTATGAACACTGAAGCTTTCTTT.

This clone showed up just once. The rearrangement links TRBV2 to TRBJ2-7; 9 bases are shared with TRBD1. The germline gives CDR1 SNHLY, CDR2 FYNNEI. V was clipped by 10 bases and J by 6 bases; unmatched bases: 13. This CDR3 is 14 amino acids long. The DNA for the CDR3 is TGTGCCACCGAGGTTAGGACAGGGGTCCCCGAGCAGTACTTC. This translates into CATEVRTGVPEQYF.

The sample holds one count of this clone. The V call is TRBV7-8, the J call TRBJ1-2, with no clear D. CDR3 size: 13 residues. V was cut by 5 bases and J by 1 base, with 8 bases left in between. CDR1 is SGHVS and CDR2 is FQNEAQ in the germline V gene. CDR3 in DNA: TGTGCCAGCAGCGTTCGTATTAACTATGGCTACACCTTC. This sequence encodes CASSVRINYGYTF.

Only one count was recorded for this clone. This rearrangement joins TRBV7-2 to TRBJ2-5; 7 bases line up with TRBD1. The germline CDR1 and CDR2 sequences are SGHTA and FQGNSA. This CDR3 comprises 15 residues. Trimming at V came to 4 bases and at J to 1 base, leaving 6 bases not matched to a gene. The chain's CDR3 is CASSSNQGVQETQYF. CDR3 DNA: TGTGCCAGCAGCTCTAATCAGGGGGTCCAAGAGACCCAGTACTTC.

V gene TRBV5-1 combines with J gene TRBJ1-3, with D perhaps TRBD1 (5 bases). Trimming took off 4 bases at V and 4 bases at J, with 18 bases between the two ends. CDR3 length: 16 residues. Germline V lookup: CDR1 SGHRS, CDR2 YFSETQ. The CDR3 spells CASSPGLTYAGNTIYF. CDR3 bases: TGCGCCAGCAGCCCGGGACTTACTTACGCGGGAAACACCATATATTTT.

V gene TRBV7-2 combines with J gene TRBJ2-7, with 8 bases that match TRBD1. This CDR3 is 14 amino acids long. CDR1 and CDR2 (germline): SGHTA, FQGNSA. The J segment lost 3 bases and the V segment lost 6 bases, leaving 7 bases of the junction unmatched. CDR3 sequence reads: CASSRTGSGYEQYF. The CDR3 DNA is TGTGCCAGCAGTCGGACAGGGTCTGGCTACGAGCAGTACTTC.

This clone has just a few counts. This chain connects TRBV7-9 to TRBJ2-6, with 7 bases matching TRBD1. Germline V gene lookup returns CDR1 SEHNR and CDR2 FQNEAQ (reference sequence). The J segment lost 2 bases and the V segment lost 7 bases, leaving 5 bases of the junction unmatched. CDR3 size: 15 residues. CDR3 protein: CASTQTGAGANVLTF. The CDR3 nucleotides are TGTGCCAGCACCCAAACAGGGGCTGGGGCCAACGTCCTGACTTTC.

The rearrangement uses TRBV7-9 and TRBJ2-1, with TRBD2 matching over 8 bases. V shed 0 bases, J shed 3 bases, and the junction held 4 bases outside the gene matches. The CDR3 runs 16 residues. Germline lookup yields CDR1 SEHNR and CDR2 FQNEAQ (reference sequence). CDR3 nucleotide sequence: TGTGCCAGCAGCTTAGCGGGCGGGAGGAACTACAATGAGCAGTTCTTC. It encodes CASSLAGGRNYNEQFF.

The rearrangement uses TRBV15 and TRBJ1-4; D might be TRBD1 (5 bases). The CDR3 runs 16 residues. Trimming pared 1 base from V and 7 bases from J, leaving 16 bases between. Germline V gene sequence: CDR1 LNHNV, CDR2 YYDKDF (reference sequence). The CDR3 DNA is TGTGCCACCAGCAGAGGGGAGGGGACCACGGGTGAAAAACTGTTTTTT. Its translation is CATSRGEGTTGEKLFF. The entire variable domain, with the rest obtained from reference TRBV15 and TRBJ1-4, is as follows: DAMVIQNPRYQVTQFGKPVTLSCSQTLNHNVMYWYQQKSSQAPKLLFHYYDKDFNNEADTPDNFQSRRPNTSFCFLDIRSPGLGDTAMYLCATSRGEGTTGEKLFFGSGTQLSVL.

V gene TRBV27 combines with J gene TRBJ2-2, with 9 positions matching TRBD1. Unmatched junction bases numbered 7, after V lost 9 bases and J lost 5 bases. Germline V CDR1 and CDR2: MNHEY, SMNVEV (reference sequence). The CDR3 sequence is 14 residues long. In nucleotides, the CDR3 is TGTGCCAGTACAGGGGGCTTAAGAACCGGGGAGCTGTTTTTT. Residues: CASTGGLRTGELFF.

The chain is built from TRBV19 and TRBJ2-6; no reliable D call. V was cut by 7 bases and J by 6 bases, with 7 bases left in between. Germline assignment: CDR1 LNHDA and CDR2 SQIVND (reference sequence). The CDR3 consists of 12 residues. CDR3 nucleotide sequence: TGTGCCAGTATCTCCTCGGCCAACGTCCTGACTTTC. Its protein product is CASISSANVLTF.

The sample holds one count of this clone. The V gene is TRBV5-4, the J gene TRBJ2-3; 8 bases agree with TRBD1. This CDR3 comprises 15 residues. Germline V gives CDR1 SGHNT, CDR2 YYREEE (reference sequence). V was pared by 0 bases and J by 7 bases, with 7 bases of the junction left unmatched. The CDR3 sequence: CASSLEAGGRNTQYF. The CDR3 DNA is TGTGCCAGCAGCTTGGAAGCAGGGGGCAGAAATACGCAGTATTTT.

The V gene is TRBV4-3, the J gene TRBJ1-2; TRBD1 matches 7 bases. The CDR3 length is 16 residues. Germline loops: CDR1 LGHNA, CDR2 YSLEER. The V and J ends lost 1 base and 4 bases, in that order; junction bases with no gene match: 9. The CDR3 protein is CASSQGLRTGFYGYTF. CDR3 coding DNA: TGCGCCAGCAGCCAAGGGCTGAGGACAGGTTTCTATGGCTACACCTTC.

The chain employs TRBV19 and TRBJ2-7; the match to TRBD1 covers 8 bases. Germline V gene data show CDR1 as LNHDA and CDR2 as SQIVND (reference sequence). The CDR3 spans 15 residues. The junction had 17 bases not matched to a gene; V was cut back by 10 bases and J by 6 bases. The CDR3 nucleotides read TGTGCCACCTCAGGCTCGACAGGGGTTGTCTCCGAGCAGTACTTC. It translates to CATSGSTGVVSEQYF. Complete variable domain (other parts from reference TRBV19 and TRBJ2-7): DGGITQSPKYLFRKEGQNVTLSCEQNLNHDAMYWYRQDPGQGLRLIYYSQIVNDFQKGDIAEGYSVSREKKESFPLTVTSAQKNPTAFYLCATSGSTGVVSEQYFGPGTRLTVT.

J is TRBJ2-5 and V is TRBV7-9; tentative D call: TRBD2 (6 bases). V gave up 8 bases and J gave up 1 base, with 11 bases separating them. This CDR3 region has 13 residues. Germline lookup yields CDR1 SEHNR and CDR2 FQNEAQ (reference sequence). The DNA of the CDR3 is TGTGCCAGCTCAGGGACTGCCCAAGAGACCCAGTACTTC. Protein sequence: CASSGTAQETQYF.

The gene calls are TRBV23-1 and TRBJ1-2; TRBD1 agrees at 9 bases. TRBV23-1 is assigned to the ORF class and has an uncertain function. CDR3 size: 14 residues. The V and J ends lost 2 bases and 4 bases, in that order; junction bases with no gene match: 2. The CDR3 loop is CASSQPTGGYGYTF. CDR3 nucleotide sequence: TGCGCCAGCAGTCAACCGACAGGGGGCTATGGCTACACCTTC.

The chain has TRBV7-8 and TRBJ1-5; D gene unclear. V was pared by 5 bases and J by 5 bases, with 16 bases between. CDR3 length equals 15 residues. Per the germline V gene, CDR1 is SGHVS and CDR2 is FQNEAQ. The DNA for the CDR3 is TGTGCCAGCAGCCTCCCGGGAGCTTCTGATCAGCCCCAGCATTTT. It yields the protein CASSLPGASDQPQHF.